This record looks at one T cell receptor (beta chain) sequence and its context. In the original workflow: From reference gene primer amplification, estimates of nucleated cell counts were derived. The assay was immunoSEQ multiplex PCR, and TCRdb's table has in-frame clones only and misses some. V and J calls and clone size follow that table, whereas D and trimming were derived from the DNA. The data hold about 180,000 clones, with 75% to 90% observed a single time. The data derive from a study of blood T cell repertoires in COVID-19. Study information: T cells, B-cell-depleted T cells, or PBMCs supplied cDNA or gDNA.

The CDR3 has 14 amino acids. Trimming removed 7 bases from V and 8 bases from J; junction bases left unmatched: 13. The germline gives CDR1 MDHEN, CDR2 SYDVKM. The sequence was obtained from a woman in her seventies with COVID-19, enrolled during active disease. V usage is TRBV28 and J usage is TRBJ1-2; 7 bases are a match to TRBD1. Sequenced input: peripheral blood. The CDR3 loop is CASTPDRTFRGYTF. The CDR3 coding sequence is TGTGCCAGCACCCCGGACAGGACGTTTAGGGGCTACACCTTC.